These T cell receptor beta chains were read from a single sample in a study of T cell clonotyping in hematopoietic cell transplantation. Method: immunoSEQ multiplex PCR; TCRdb's copy keeps in-frame clones and lacks some. The sample gives over 35,000 clones, over 70% of which show up once; under 2% is in the top ten. Material for sequencing was peripheral blood mononuclear cells. The receptors were sampled from a woman between 35 and 50 years old in good health. Some clones in this sample may be carry-over from other donors' samples. Both conserved end residues are part of each CDR3. The D gene is left open where the match is weak. Rows may omit the clone size; those that give it use once, few, many or a size class.

TRBJ2-3 few TRBV6-4 . 16 TGTGCCAGCAGTGACTCCGCGGGCGGGACAACAGATACGCAGTATTTT CASSDSAGGTTDTQYF
TRBJ1-5 . TRBV19 . 15 TGTGCCAGTAGTATAGGGACACCAGAATATCAGCCCCAGCATTTT CASSIGTPEYQPQHF
TRBJ2-2 . TRBV19 . 15 TGTGCCAGTAAGCCGAGGGCTGCCAACACCGGGGAGCTGTTTTTT CASKPRAANTGELFF
TRBJ1-3 . TRBV7-2 . 13 TGTGCCAGCAGCTTAGACGTTGGAAACACCATATATTTT CASSLDVGNTIYF
TRBJ2-7 . TRBV7-2 . 14 TGTGCCAGCAGCTTGGTCCACTTGGGCAGCGAGCAGTACTTC CASSLVHLGSEQYF
TRBJ2-4 . TRBV30 . 13 TGTGCCTGGAGGTCAGGGCTTTCGGACATTCAGTACTTC CAWRSGLSDIQYF
TRBJ1-4 . TRBV5-5 TRBD1 15 TGTGCCAGCAGCTACCTGACAGGGGTCCCCGAAAAACTGTTTTTT CASSYLTGVPEKLFF
TRBJ1-2 . TRBV6-5 . 15 TGTGCCAGCAGTTCTCCGAGGCTCTTCAACTATGGCTACACCTTC CASSSPRLFNYGYTF
TRBJ2-3 . TRBV7-9 . 13 TGTGCCAGCAGCTCACTGGGACCTCAAACGCAGTATTTT CASSSLGPQTQYF
TRBJ2-5 . TRBV27 . 13 TGTGCCAGTGCACGTGCTGCGGAAGAGACCCAGTACTTC CASARAAEETQYF
TRBJ1-2 . TRBV5-4 TRBD1 15 TGTGCCAGCAGCTTGACCGGACAGGGTTTCTATGGCTACACCTTC CASSLTGQGFYGYTF
TRBJ2-1 . TRBV5-1 . 15 TGCGCCAGCAGCTTGAGTGGGCGACGGGGCAATGAGCAGTTCTTC CASSLSGRRGNEQFF
TRBJ2-7 . TRBV21-1 . 15 TGTGCCAGCAGCAAAGGGTCGTCGGGGATCTACGAGCAGTACTTC CASSKGSSGIYEQYF
TRBJ1-1 . TRBV28 . 13 TGTGCCAGCACCCAAAGGGTCAACACTGAAGCTTTCTTT CASTQRVNTEAFF
TRBJ1-1 . TRBV7-2 TRBD1 15 TGTGCCAGCAGCGGCCGGGACAGGGGACGTACTGAAGCTTTCTTT CASSGRDRGRTEAFF
TRBJ2-3 . TRBV30 TRBD2 15 TGTGCCTGGACTCGGGGACTAGGGAGCACAGATACGCAGTATTTT CAWTRGLGSTDTQYF
TRBJ2-3 . TRBV28 . 16 TGTGCCAGCAGTTCTAAGGGACGCCAGACGACAGATACGCAGTATTTT CASSSKGRQTTDTQYF
TRBJ2-2 . TRBV19 . 13 TGTGCCAGTACGGCAGCGAACACCGGGGAGCTGTTTTTT CASTAANTGELFF
TRBJ1-4 once TRBV27 TRBD1 14 TGTGCCAGCAGCACCGACAGGGGCCGTGAAAAACTGTTTTTT CASSTDRGREKLFF
TRBJ2-7 . TRBV20-1 . 11 TGCAGTGCTACAGGGAACTACGAGCAGTACTTC CSATGNYEQYF
TRBJ2-1 . TRBV9 TRBD2 15 TGTGCCAGCAGCGTAGCCGGGACTAGAAACAATGAGCAGTTCTTC CASSVAGTRNNEQFF
TRBJ2-3 . TRBV29-1 . 12 TGCAGCGTTGAGGAGGGGGCAGATACGCAGTATTTT CSVEEGADTQYF
TRBJ1-2 . TRBV2 . 14 TGTGCCAGCAGTGATGTCTCAGGAGGTGGGGGCTACACCTTC CASSDVSGGGGYTF
TRBJ1-5 . TRBV7-8 TRBD1 14 TGTGCCAGCAGTCAACAGGGGAGAAATAGTCCCCAGCATTTT CASSQQGRNSPQHF
TRBJ1-2 . TRBV30 . 14 TGTGCCTGGAGTTTAAGTCCGGGTGTCTATGGCTACACCTTC CAWSLSPGVYGYTF
TRBJ2-1 . TRBV7-2 . 14 TGTGCCAGCAGCTTAGATTTCGGCGCCAATGAGCAGTTCTTC CASSLDFGANEQFF
TRBJ1-5 . TRBV7-2 . 13 TGTGCCAGCAGCTCCCGAACCAATCAGCCCCAGCATTTT CASSSRTNQPQHF
TRBJ1-1 few TRBV30 TRBD1 13 TGTGCCTGGGGCGGGACAGGGGACCAGGAAGCTTTCTTT CAWGGTGDQEAFF
TRBJ1-2 . TRBV28 . 13 TGTGCCAGCAGCAGGGATGCGTACTATGGCTACACCTTC CASSRDAYYGYTF
TRBJ2-5 . TRBV7-7 TRBD2 14 TGTGCTAGCAGCTTAGGCGGGAGCGCGGAGACCCAGTACTTC CASSLGGSAETQYF
TRBJ1-3 . TRBV18 TRBD1 15 TGTGCCAGCTCACCGGGACAGATACCATTAAACACCATATATTTT CASSPGQIPLNTIYF
TRBJ2-2 . TRBV4-1 . 18 TGCGCCAGCAGCCAAGGGGACTTTTCCCTGGAGAACACCGGGGAGCTGTTTTTT CASSQGDFSLENTGELFF
TRBJ1-2 . TRBV30 . 11 TGTGCCTGGAGCCTGGGTGGTGGCTACACCTTC CAWSLGGGYTF
TRBJ1-5 . TRBV25-1 . 15 TGTGCCAGCAGTGAATCGGGGGCCGACTATCAGCCCCAGCATTTT CASSESGADYQPQHF
TRBJ1-5 . TRBV19 . 15 TGTGCCAGTAGTAGAACCGGGACCGAGGACCAGCCCCAGCATTTT CASSRTGTEDQPQHF